This T cell receptor (beta chain) appears in the sequencing data of a study of T cells in localized non-small cell lung cancer. The study's findings and limits: Uninvolved adjacent lung had higher T cell clonality than tumor and all other tissues.

The CDR3 contains 17 residues. Trimming took 3 bases from V and 2 from J; bases not matched to a gene: 9. CDR1 and CDR2 (germline): SGHRS, YFSETQ. This clone was recorded only once. Its antigen is unknown. Sequenced by immunoSEQ multiplex PCR; TCRdb stores in-frame clones only, minus some. The sample lists some 72,000 clones, just under 85% seen once, with over 2.5% in the top ten. V gene TRBV5-1 combines with J gene TRBJ2-3; the match to TRBD2 covers 10 bases. Material: peripheral blood, obtained before any cancer treatment. This receptor was identified in a man aged 35 to 69 with stage I lung adenocarcinoma. CDR3 bases: TGCGCCAGCAGCTCAAACCTCGGGACTAGCGCCACAGATACGCAGTATTTT. Its protein product is CASSSNLGTSATDTQYF.